These 6 T cell receptor beta chains share one sample of origin, sequenced in a study of cytomegalovirus exposure and HLA in healthy donors. A multiplex PCR was run with 60 Vbeta primers and 13 Jbeta primers. Using immunoSEQ multiplex PCR, the repertoire was profiled, and TCRdb retains in-frame clones only, with some absent. This sample's table reports about 190,000 clones. The material sequenced was PBMCs. The receptors derive from a man under 40 in good health and CMV-seronegative.

The V and J genes are TRBV10-2 and TRBJ1-5; 7 positions match TRBD1. The CDR3 spans 16 residues. CDR1 is WSHSY and CDR2 is SAAADI in the germline V gene. The trim removed 7 bases at V and 0 bases at J, leaving 9 bases unmatched. CDR3 sequence reads: CASTPLGQVSNQPQHF. The CDR3 coding sequence is TGCGCCAGCACCCCCCTTGGACAGGTTAGCAATCAGCCCCAGCATTTT.

This chain joins TRBV13 and TRBJ2-7, with a possible D match to TRBD1 (5 bases). The ends were cut back, 0 bases at V and 4 bases at J, with 7 bases in the middle. Germline V lookup: CDR1 PRHDT, CDR2 FYEKMQ (reference sequence). The CDR3 is 13 amino acids. CDR3 coding DNA: TGTGCCAGCAGCTTAGGCAGGGTTTACGAGCAGTACTTC. The encoded protein is CASSLGRVYEQYF.

This chain's CDR3 is CASSRTGGYQETQYF. Written as DNA, the CDR3 is TGTGCCAGCTCACGGACAGGCGGGTACCAAGAGACCCAGTACTTC. This chain connects TRBV9 to TRBJ2-5; 7 bases fit TRBD1. CDR1 is SGDLS, CDR2 YYNGEE, per germline. The CDR3 runs 15 residues. Trimming removed 7 bases from V and 0 bases from J; junction bases left unmatched: 9. Full variable domain (missing parts from reference TRBV9 and TRBJ2-5): DSGVTQTPKHLITATGQRVTLRCSPRSGDLSVYWYQQSLDQGLQFLIQYYNGEERAKGNILERFSAQQFPDLHSELNLSSLELGDSALYFCASSRTGGYQETQYFGPGTRLLVL.

The chain couples TRBV13 to TRBJ1-1; TRBD1 might be the D (5 bases). CDR3 length equals 14 residues. V lost 3 bases and J lost 6, with 14 bases in between. The germline V gene encodes CDR1 PRHDT and CDR2 FYEKMQ (reference sequence). The CDR3 nucleotides are TGTGCCAGCAGCTTTGGAACAGGTCTTGCTGAAGCTTTCTTT. It encodes CASSFGTGLAEAFF.

The chain couples TRBV11-2 to TRBJ2-7, with D hard to call. Trimming pared 3 bases from V and 7 bases from J, leaving 13 bases between. This CDR3 contains 13 residues. CDR1 SGHAT and CDR2 FQNNGV come from the germline V gene. CDR3 coding DNA: TGTGCCAGCAGCTTGAGCTCGCTGTGGGAGCAGTACTTC. Its translation is CASSLSSLWEQYF.

This chain links TRBV7-8 with TRBJ2-5, with D uncertain. CDR3 size: 13 residues. V was cut by 7 bases and J by 2 bases, with 11 bases left in between. Germline V gene sequence: CDR1 SGHVS, CDR2 FQNEAQ. The CDR3 nucleotides are TGTGCCAGCACCGGAACAGCTCAAGAGACCCAGTACTTC. Protein product: CASTGTAQETQYF.